This T cell receptor beta chain comes out of a study of blood T cell repertoires in COVID-19. With 1 base clipped from V and 5 bases from J, the junction kept 5 bases outside the gene matches. The germline gives CDR1 SGHTA, CDR2 FQGNSA. This CDR3 region has 15 residues. Profiling relied on immunoSEQ multiplex PCR, and the TCRdb table lists in-frame clones only, not all of them. The sample lists about 110,000 clones, 60% to 85% occurring once. The chain employs TRBV7-2 and TRBJ1-5, with 7 positions matching TRBD1. The specimen was peripheral blood. This TCR was recovered from an elderly man with COVID-19, enrolled during active disease. The CDR3 nucleotides are TGTGCCAGCAGCTTAGTAGGCAGGGGGGATCAGCCCCAGCATTTT. Amino acid sequence: CASSLVGRGDQPQHF.